This T cell receptor beta chain appears in the sequencing data of a study of T cells after yellow fever vaccination. TCR cDNA, made by 5'RACE template switching, carried an added universal primer site and UMIs. Via MiXCR, TCRdb re-called the 5' RACE reads, giving one row per CDR3 protein. Among over 300,000 distinct CDR3 sequences listed, approximately 4% were seen once. This clonotype has just a few counts. CDR1 is KGHSH, CDR2 LQKENI, per germline. The CDR3 is 15 amino acids. V was clipped by 0 bases and J by 0 bases, with 8 bases between them. V is TRBV18 and J is TRBJ1-1; D possibly corresponds to TRBD1 (6 bases). This clonotype was obtained from a man between 18 and 29 years old who received the YFV17D yellow fever vaccine. Here the sequenced sample was PBMCs, taken 5 days after the yellow fever booster vaccination. The CDR3 sequence: CASSPPQGLNTEAFF. Here the CDR3 DNA reads TGTGCCAGCTCACCACCTCAGGGGTTGAACACTGAAGCTTTCTTT.